The rows below give T cell receptor beta chains drawn from one sample of a study of shared clonotypes between healthy human individuals. Using immunoSEQ multiplex PCR, the repertoire was profiled, and TCRdb retains in-frame clones only, with some absent. There are 950,000 to 1,300,000 clones in the sample; about 76% occur only once, and approximately 1.5% lies in the top ten. Source material: memory CD4+ T cells sorted from blood. These receptors originate from a man between 18 and 29 years old in good health. Each CDR3 is given with its conserved first and last residue. The order of the fields is V gene, clone size, D gene, J gene, CDR3 DNA, CDR3 protein. The D gene is left open where the match is weak. Where a row states a size, it is once, few, many or the class of an expanded clone; other rows omit it.

TRBV29-1	-	-	TRBJ2-6	TGCAGCGTTCCCGGGACGGGGAGCTCTGGGGCCAACGTCCTGACTTTC	CSVPGTGSSGANVLTF
TRBV6-1	once	-	TRBJ1-4	TGTGCCAGCAGTGAAGGGACAGTGAATGAAAAACTGTTTTTT	CASSEGTVNEKLFF
TRBV10-2	-	-	TRBJ2-2	TGCGCCAGCCTACAGGGCCCGAACACCGGGGAGCTGTTTTTT	CASLQGPNTGELFF
TRBV18	-	-	TRBJ2-1	TGTGCCAGCTCACCACCGGGAGGTAGACAACCTCGCGATGAGCAGTTCTTC	CASSPPGGRQPRDEQFF
TRBV7-2	-	-	TRBJ2-7	TGTGCCAGCAGCTTAGCCCCCGGATCCGGGTACGAGCAGTACTTC	CASSLAPGSGYEQYF
TRBV6-5	-	TRBD1	TRBJ2-7	TGTGCCAGCAGTTACAGTGGGACAGGGCTGTACGAGCAGTACTTC	CASSYSGTGLYEQYF
TRBV5-1	-	-	TRBJ2-7	TGCGCCAGCAGCTTGGCCTCTGGGGTTGGCTACGAGCAGTACTTC	CASSLASGVGYEQYF
TRBV18	many	TRBD1	TRBJ2-2	TGTGCCAGCTCACAGGGACAGGAGAACACCGGGGAGCTGTTTTTT	CASSQGQENTGELFF
TRBV5-6	many	-	TRBJ2-5	TGTGCCAGCAGCTTGGATCCCGTGAGGGCTTCGGAGACCCAGTACTTC	CASSLDPVRASETQYF
TRBV5-5	-	-	TRBJ1-2	TGTGCCAGCAGCTTGGGAACGGGGATAGGCTACACCTTC	CASSLGTGIGYTF
TRBV5-4	-	TRBD1	TRBJ2-7	TGTGCCAGCAGCTTCCCGGGACAGGGCAGGAACGAGCAGTACTTC	CASSFPGQGRNEQYF
TRBV5-1	few	-	TRBJ1-4	TGCGCCAGCAGTAGGGGTTCGACTAATGAAAAACTGTTTTTT	CASSRGSTNEKLFF
TRBV6-1	-	-	TRBJ1-2	TGTGCCAGCAGTGAAGGAGGGTGGGGAGGTGGCTACACCTTC	CASSEGGWGGGYTF
TRBV28	-	TRBD1	TRBJ1-4	TGTGCCAGCAGAACCAGGGGGGGAACTAATGAAAAACTGTTTTTT	CASRTRGGTNEKLFF
TRBV7-9	-	TRBD1	TRBJ2-7	TGTGCCAGCAGCCCCAGTCCCGACAGGGGCTACGAGCAGTACTTC	CASSPSPDRGYEQYF
TRBV5-6	-	TRBD1	TRBJ1-2	TGTGCCAGCAGCGCGGGACAGGGCTTATATGGCTACACCTTC	CASSAGQGLYGYTF
TRBV7-8	-	TRBD1	TRBJ2-2	TGTGCCAGCAGCAAACAGGGGGCGGTCACCGGGGAGCTGTTTTTT	CASSKQGAVTGELFF
TRBV6-5	once	TRBD2	TRBJ2-7	TGTGCCAGCAGTATACTAGCGGGAGCCTACGAGCAGTACTTC	CASSILAGAYEQYF
TRBV7-3	-	-	TRBJ1-2	TGTGCCAGCAGCCCAGGGCCGGGCAGTAACTATGGCTACACCTTC	CASSPGPGSNYGYTF
TRBV2	-	-	TRBJ2-3	TGTGCCAGCAGTCCCCCGTACGGGATCAGCACAGATACGCAGTATTTT	CASSPPYGISTDTQYF
TRBV11-1	-	-	TRBJ2-7	TGTGCCAGCAGCTGGGGACAAGGCTACGAGCAGTACTTC	CASSWGQGYEQYF
TRBV10-3	-	-	TRBJ2-3	TGTGCCATCAGTGGGACTTCGGGGACTAGCACAGATACGCAGTATTTT	CAISGTSGTSTDTQYF
TRBV18	-	TRBD1	TRBJ2-2	TGTGCCAGCTCAGCTCTAATACAGGGGCCCGGGGAGCTGTTTTTT	CASSALIQGPGELFF
TRBV5-6	few	-	TRBJ1-3	TGTGCCAGCAGGTTAGGGAGCTCTGGAAACACCATATATTTT	CASRLGSSGNTIYF
TRBV4-3	once	-	TRBJ1-3	TGCGCCAGCAGCCAAGATTTAGGGGGGGCTAACTCCATTATATATTTT	CASSQDLGGANSIIYF
TRBV4-2	few	-	TRBJ2-5	TGTGCCAGCAGCCAAGTTGGAGCCGGGGAGACCCAGTACTTC	CASSQVGAGETQYF
TRBV4-3	-	-	TRBJ1-2	TGCGCCAGCAGCCAAGACGGGGATCACTATGGCTACACCTTC	CASSQDGDHYGYTF
TRBV7-9	-	-	TRBJ2-3	TGTGCCAGCAGCTTAGGTCCAGATACGCAGTATTTT	CASSLGPDTQYF
TRBV27	-	TRBD1	TRBJ1-6	TGTGCCAGCAGTTCACAGGGGAGAACCTATAATTCACCCCTCCACTTT	CASSSQGRTYNSPLHF
TRBV11-2	-	-	TRBJ1-4	TGTGCCAGCAGTTCAGACGGATTAGCAACTAATGAAAAACTGTTTTTT	CASSSDGLATNEKLFF
TRBV7-8	-	-	TRBJ2-7	TGTGCCAGCAGCTTAGGTGGGGGCAGCTCCTACGAGCAGTACTTC	CASSLGGGSSYEQYF
TRBV19	-	TRBD2	TRBJ2-7	TGTGCCAGTAGTATAGTCACGGCTAGCGGGAGCAACGAGCAGTACTTC	CASSIVTASGSNEQYF
TRBV4-1	-	-	TRBJ1-1	TGCGCCAGCAGCCGGCCGGGCCTTCCAGAAGCTTTCTTT	CASSRPGLPEAFF
TRBV11-2	few	-	TRBJ1-6	TGTGCCAGCAGCTTAGACAGTCTTAATTCACCCCTCCACTTT	CASSLDSLNSPLHF
TRBV5-1	-	-	TRBJ2-4	TGCGCCAGCAGCTTGGTCGACAGTATAGCGGACATTCAGTACTTC	CASSLVDSIADIQYF
TRBV2	-	-	TRBJ2-3	TGTGCCAGCAGTTCCAGGGGTTCGGGCACGCAGTATTTT	CASSSRGSGTQYF
TRBV6-5	-	-	TRBJ1-2	TGTGCCAGCAGTTACTCTGCCAGTAACTATGGCTACACCTTC	CASSYSASNYGYTF
TRBV7-2	-	-	TRBJ2-7	TGTGCCAGCAGCTTCTACGGGAGCGCCTACGAGCAGTACTTC	CASSFYGSAYEQYF
TRBV9	-	-	TRBJ1-3	TGTGCCAGCAGCTTCGACGTTAACTCTGGAAACACCATATATTTT	CASSFDVNSGNTIYF
TRBV13	-	-	TRBJ1-1	TGTGCCACCTCCAGGTTGGGGCTGAACACTGAAGCTTTCTTT	CATSRLGLNTEAFF
TRBV5-1	-	-	TRBJ1-1	TGCGCCAGCAGCAACGGACGGATGAACACTGAAGCTTTCTTT	CASSNGRMNTEAFF
TRBV7-2	-	-	TRBJ2-7	TGTGCCAGCAGCTTAGAGCGAAGGTACGAGCAGTACTTC	CASSLERRYEQYF
TRBV7-7	-	-	TRBJ2-3	TGTGCTAGCAGCCCAGGCCTGGGCGGTACGCAGTATTTT	CASSPGLGGTQYF
TRBV9	-	TRBD2	TRBJ2-3	TGTGCCAGCAGCGCTAGCGGGAGTCCCACAGATACGCAGTATTTT	CASSASGSPTDTQYF
TRBV5-1	-	TRBD2	TRBJ2-7	TGCGCCAGCAGTCCTACCGGGACTACAAGCGAGCAGTACTTC	CASSPTGTTSEQYF
TRBV7-2	-	TRBD1	TRBJ2-2	TGTGCCAGCAGCCCCCCAGGGGGCGCGGAACGCGGGGAGCTGTTTTTT	CASSPPGGAERGELFF
TRBV7-6	few	TRBD2	TRBJ2-7	TGTGCCAGCAGCCAGACTAGCGGGGTCTCCTACGAGCAGTACTTC	CASSQTSGVSYEQYF
TRBV6-6	-	-	TRBJ1-1	TGTGCCAGCAGTTACTCGGTAGACGTGTCCGGCGACAGTTTT	CASSYSVDVSGDSF
TRBV10-1	-	-	TRBJ2-3	TGCGCCAGCAGTGAGGGACCCGGCACAGATACGCAGTATTTT	CASSEGPGTDTQYF
TRBV10-3	-	TRBD2	TRBJ2-3	TGTGCCATCAGTGAGGAGGCGGCGGGGGAATTCACAGATACGCAGTATTTT	CAISEEAAGEFTDTQYF
TRBV7-6	few	-	TRBJ1-3	TGTGCCAGCAGCTTAGCGTCCAGGCCGGGTTGGACCAACACCATATATTTT	CASSLASRPGWTNTIYF
TRBV5-4	once	-	TRBJ2-3	TGTGCCAGCAGCTTGGTCTCGCGGACAGATACGCAGTATTTT	CASSLVSRTDTQYF